Following are 14 T cell receptor beta chains from one sample sequenced in a study of cytotoxic CD8 clonotypes in ibrutinib-treated CLL. The repertoire was sequenced with immunoSEQ multiplex PCR; TCRdb's copy has only in-frame clones and lacks some. This sample has approximately 100,000 clones, with 50% to 65% found just once. Sequenced material: PBMCs, taken after 24 months of ibrutinib treatment. These receptors were taken from a human donor with chronic lymphocytic leukemia.

CDR3 in amino acids: CASSIEGNNYGYTF. DNA of the CDR3: TGTGCCAGTAGTATAGAAGGAAATAACTATGGCTACACCTTC. J is TRBJ1-2 and V is TRBV19; no clear D. Trimming pared 0 bases from V and 1 base from J, leaving 6 bases between. The length of the CDR3 is 14 residues. CDR1 is LNHDA, CDR2 SQIVND, per germline (reference sequence).

The rearrangement uses TRBV6-5 and TRBJ1-1, with D maybe TRBD1 (5 bases). Germline V gene sequence: CDR1 MNHEY, CDR2 SVGAGI. The CDR3 extends over 14 amino acids. The V and J ends lost 6 bases and 4 bases respectively, with 15 bases between them. The CDR3 is CASRPPGRVTEAFF. CDR3 sequence (DNA): TGTGCCAGCAGACCTCCAGGCAGGGTCACTGAAGCTTTCTTT.

The chain couples TRBV7-9 to TRBJ1-5; tentative D call: TRBD1 (5 bases). V was cut by 8 bases and J by 1 base, with 6 bases left in between. The CDR3 extends over 12 amino acids. Germline V lookup: CDR1 SEHNR, CDR2 FQNEAQ (reference sequence). Here the CDR3 reads CASSGSNQPQHF. In nucleotides, the CDR3 is TGTGCCAGCTCAGGGAGCAATCAGCCCCAGCATTTT.

V and J are TRBV10-3 and TRBJ1-2; TRBD1 might be the D (5 bases). V was pared by 7 bases and J by 6 bases, with 12 bases between. Germline V gene data show CDR1 as ENHRY and CDR2 as SYGVKD. There are 12 residues in the CDR3. The CDR3 reads CAITEQDHGYTF. CDR3 sequence (DNA): TGTGCCATCACCGAACAGGACCATGGCTACACCTTC.

This clone was detected only a few times. The rearrangement links TRBV5-1 to TRBJ1-1; D is perhaps TRBD1 (5 bases). The germline gives CDR1 SGHRS, CDR2 YFSETQ. There are 13 residues in the CDR3. Trimming took 5 bases from V and 4 from J, leaving 12 bases between them. CDR3: CASRQVDRTEAFF. Written as DNA, the CDR3 is TGCGCCAGCAGACAGGTTGACCGCACTGAAGCTTTCTTT.

V gene TRBV30 combines with J gene TRBJ1-1, with D hard to call. Trimming stripped 3 bases from V and 8 bases from J, with 22 bases between. CDR1 is GTSNPN, CDR2 SVGIG, per germline (reference sequence). The CDR3 runs to 15 residues. CDR3 in DNA: TGTGCCTGGAGAAGAGGGTTAGTGGAGCCTGGAGAAGCTTTCTTT. This encodes CAWRRGLVEPGEAFF.

The genes are TRBV2 and TRBJ1-2, with 9 bases fitting TRBD1. Germline values: CDR1 SNHLY, CDR2 FYNNEI. CDR3 length equals 14 residues. The V and J ends lost 10 bases and 8 bases, in that order; junction bases with no gene match: 14. CDR3 in DNA: TGTGCCATCCGCTTTGGACAGGGGAAGGACGGCTACACCTTC. Its translation is CAIRFGQGKDGYTF.

This chain connects TRBV30 to TRBJ1-5; D is unclear. This CDR3 is built from 14 residues. V lost 7 bases to trimming and J lost 3 bases, with 16 bases between them. In germline, CDR1 is GTSNPN, CDR2 SVGIG (reference sequence). The CDR3 here is CASSGLEVNQPQHF. The CDR3 nucleotides are TGTGCCTCATCAGGACTAGAGGTCAATCAGCCCCAGCATTTT.

V gene TRBV5-3 combines with J gene TRBJ2-7, with 7 bases matching TRBD2. TRBV5-3 is labeled an ORF, and its function is uncertain. V was clipped by 4 bases and J by 4 bases; unmatched bases: 8. CDR3 length: 14 amino acids. The CDR3 region has the DNA TGTGCCAGAAGCCATATAGCGGGTAGGTACGAGCAGTACTTC. Its translation is CARSHIAGRYEQYF.

The rearrangement uses TRBV6-5 and TRBJ2-5, with TRBD1 matching 10 bases. Germline V gene data show CDR1 as MNHEY and CDR2 as SVGAGI. This CDR3 spans 14 amino acids. With 6 bases clipped from V and 4 bases from J, the junction kept 5 bases outside the gene matches. The CDR3 protein is CASSRDRGGETQYF. CDR3 bases: TGTGCCAGCAGCCGGGACAGGGGAGGAGAGACCCAGTACTTC.

V is TRBV7-5 and J is TRBJ2-3; TRBD1 was called by the table and not checked on the DNA. TRBV7-5 is recorded as a pseudogene. The CDR3 has 15 amino acids. The CDR3 DNA follows: TGTGCCAGAAGCCGACCGGACAGTTGCCTTGGTACGCAGTATTTT. Translation: CARSRPDSCLGTQYF.

This rearrangement joins TRBV30 to TRBJ2-7, with D possibly being TRBD1 (6 bases). Germline V lookup: CDR1 GTSNPN, CDR2 SVGIG (reference sequence). The V end lost 8 bases, the J end lost 0 bases, and 8 bases lay between the germline ends. This CDR3 has 11 amino acids. The CDR3 sequence: CARQDSYEQYF. CDR3 DNA: TGTGCCCGACAGGACTCCTACGAGCAGTACTTC.

V is TRBV7-2 and J is TRBJ2-5; D not certain. TRBJ2-7 matches the DNA end more closely, so the J call is doubtful. CDR3 size: 14 residues. Germline assignment: CDR1 SGHTA and CDR2 FQGNSA. This CDR3 reads CASSVRFRDYEQYF. CDR3 DNA: TGTGCCAGCAGCGTTCGCTTCCGAGACTACGAGCAGTACTTC.

The chain employs TRBV18 and TRBJ1-2; tentative D call: TRBD1 (6 bases). CDR1 is KGHSH, CDR2 LQKENI, per germline. Trimming stripped 0 bases from V and 4 bases from J, with 15 bases between. This CDR3 has 16 amino acids. CDR3 region: CASSPPIGGGPYGYTF. The CDR3 nucleotides are TGTGCCAGCTCACCACCGATTGGAGGGGGGCCCTATGGCTACACCTTC.